This T cell receptor beta chain was sequenced for a study of blood T cells in healthy people across ages. Study-wide results and limits: More naive CD4+ cells and higher diversity were found in long-lived than in aged donors.

Alongside a J-beta primer mix, a sample-barcoded 5' primer served in a second PCR lasting about 7 to 12 cycles. TCRdb re-called the 5' RACE reads through MiXCR, storing one row per CDR3 protein. The table has approximately 1.5 million distinct CDR3 sequences, roughly 32% seen once. Per the germline V gene, CDR1 is SGHTA and CDR2 is FQGNSA. The CDR3 consists of 16 residues. Remarks on this clonotype: Its antigen is still unknown. One junction end does not reproduce the germline sequence, and a read error may be involved.

The sequenced sample consisted of blood. The gene calls are TRBV7-2 and TRBJ2-1; D not certain. This sequence was found in a woman younger than 45 in good health. CDR3 coding DNA: TGCGCCAGCAGCTTAAGTTTCCGGGTTTCCTACGATGAGCAGTTCTTC. Its protein product is CASSLSFRVSYDEQFF.